This TCR beta chain was recovered during a study of T cell responses to AZD1222 COVID-19 vaccine. Method: immunoSEQ multiplex PCR; TCRdb's copy keeps in-frame clones and lacks some. The table shows more than 95,000 clones, with around 90% occurring only once. Germline loops: CDR1 SQVTM, CDR2 ANQGSEA. The CDR3 has 13 amino acids. The V end lost 3 bases, the J end lost 1 base, and 9 bases lay between the germline ends. Points from the study as a whole: White British people made up most donors, females outnumbered males, and clonal diversity was possibly underestimated. Regions left unmutated in variants are reportedly the target of nearly half of spike-specific TCRs.

Notes on this clone: Antigen unknown.

The study pooled second doses at about 4 or about 12 weeks. The sequence was collected from an adult who received the AZD1222 COVID-19 vaccine. The chain combines TRBV29-1 with TRBJ1-2, with D perhaps TRBD1 (6 bases). The specimen was peripheral blood, collected 28 days after the second AZD1222 dose. CDR3 in amino acids: CSVDPRGNYGYTF. The CDR3 nucleotides read TGCAGCGTTGACCCCAGGGGTAACTATGGCTACACCTTC.